This TCR beta chain was obtained from a study of T cell changes during pregnancy in multiple sclerosis. Of note for this clone: A read error may produce the germline difference seen at one junction end.

The CDR3 covers 13 residues. Germline V gene sequence: CDR1 SGHRS, CDR2 YFSETQ. TCRdb's table, derived via immunoSEQ multiplex PCR, lists solely in-frame clones and lacks some. The table shows around 130,000 clones, with approximately 93% occurring only once. The sequence was collected from a female donor with multiple sclerosis, enrolled in a pregnancy study. J is TRBJ1-2 and V is TRBV5-1, with a tentative D call TRBD1 (6 bases). The sequencing here drew on peripheral blood, taken before pregnancy. CDR3 amino acids: CVSSLEGDGGYTF. CDR3 in DNA: TGCGTCAGCAGCTTGGAGGGGGACGGTGGCTACACCTTC.